The source of this T cell receptor beta chain is a study of control samples from healthy donors and cancer patients. For this clone: Here the CDR3 omits its conserved ending phenylalanine or tryptophan, so a read error is the likely source.

Profiling relied on immunoSEQ multiplex PCR, and the TCRdb table lists in-frame clones only, not all of them. The top ten clones hold approximately 4.8% of a sample with about 86,000 clones, over 90% of them seen once. V lost 3 bases and J lost 3, with 5 bases in between. The CDR3 consists of 13 residues. The germline CDR1 and CDR2 sequences are KGHDR and SFDVKD. Sequencing used blood. This clonotype originated in a woman under 30 in good health. The chain uses TRBV24-1 and TRBJ2-4; possible D gene TRBD2, 5 bases. The CDR3 sequence: CATSDAGKNIQYL. DNA for the CDR3: TGTGCCACCAGTGATGCGGGCAAAAACATTCAGTACCTC.